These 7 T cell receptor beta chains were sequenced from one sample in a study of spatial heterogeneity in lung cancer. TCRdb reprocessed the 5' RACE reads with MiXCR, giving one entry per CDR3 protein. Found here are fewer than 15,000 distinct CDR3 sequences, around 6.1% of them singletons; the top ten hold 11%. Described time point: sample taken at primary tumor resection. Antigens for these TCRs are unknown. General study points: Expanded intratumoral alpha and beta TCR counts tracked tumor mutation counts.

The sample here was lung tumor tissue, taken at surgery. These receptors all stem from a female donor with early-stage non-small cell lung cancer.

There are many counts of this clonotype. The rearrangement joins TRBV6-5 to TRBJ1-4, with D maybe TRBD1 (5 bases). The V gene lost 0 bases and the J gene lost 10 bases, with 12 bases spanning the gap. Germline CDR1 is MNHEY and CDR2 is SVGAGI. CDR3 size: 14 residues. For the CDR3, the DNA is TGTGCCAGCAGTTACTCCCCTGTAGGGGTAAAACTGTTTTTT. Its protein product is CASSYSPVGVKLFF.

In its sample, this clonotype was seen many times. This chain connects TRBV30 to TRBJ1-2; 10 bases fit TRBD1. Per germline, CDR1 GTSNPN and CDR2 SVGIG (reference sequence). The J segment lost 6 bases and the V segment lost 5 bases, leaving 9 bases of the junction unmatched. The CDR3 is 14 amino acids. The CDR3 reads CAWDRGTGANGYTF. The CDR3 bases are TGTGCCTGGGACCGTGGGACAGGGGCTAATGGCTACACCTTC.

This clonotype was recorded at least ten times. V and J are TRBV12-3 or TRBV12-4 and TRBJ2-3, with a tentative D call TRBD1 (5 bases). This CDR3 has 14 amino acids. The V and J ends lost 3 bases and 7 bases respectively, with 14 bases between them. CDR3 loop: CASSFRGAPHTQYF. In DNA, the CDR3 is TGTGCCAGCAGTTTTAGGGGCGCCCCACATACGCAGTATTTT.

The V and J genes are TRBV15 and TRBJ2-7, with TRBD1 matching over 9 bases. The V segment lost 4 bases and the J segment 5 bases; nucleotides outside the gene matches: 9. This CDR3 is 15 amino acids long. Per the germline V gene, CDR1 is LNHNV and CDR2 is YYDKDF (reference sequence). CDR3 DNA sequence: TGTGCCACCAGCACGATGGGACAGGGAGGGGACGAGCAGTACTTC. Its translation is CATSTMGQGGDEQYF.

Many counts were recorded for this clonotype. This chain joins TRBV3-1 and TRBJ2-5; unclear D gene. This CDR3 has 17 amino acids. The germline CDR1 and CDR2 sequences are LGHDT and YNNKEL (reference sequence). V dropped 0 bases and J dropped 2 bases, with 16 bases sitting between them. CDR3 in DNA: TGTGCCAGCAGCCAAGAGTGGAAGGGAAGTCCGCAAGAGACCCAGTACTTC. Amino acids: CASSQEWKGSPQETQYF.

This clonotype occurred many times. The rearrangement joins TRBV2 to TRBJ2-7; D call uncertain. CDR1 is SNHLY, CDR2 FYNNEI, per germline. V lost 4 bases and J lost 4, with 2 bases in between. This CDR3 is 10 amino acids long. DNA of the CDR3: TGTGCCAGCAGTGCATACGAGCAGTACTTC. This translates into CASSAYEQYF.

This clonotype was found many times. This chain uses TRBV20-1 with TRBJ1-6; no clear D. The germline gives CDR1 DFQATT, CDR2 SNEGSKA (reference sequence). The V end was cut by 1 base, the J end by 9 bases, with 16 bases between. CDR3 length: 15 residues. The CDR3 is CSARARERSGSPLHF. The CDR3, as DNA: TGCAGTGCTAGAGCCCGGGAGCGCAGCGGTTCACCCCTCCACTTT.